A single sample gave rise to the 19 T cell receptor beta chains below, sequenced in a study of T cells in Graves' hyperthyroidism and ophthalmopathy. RNA transcripts gave rise to amplified TCR beta CDR3 regions. TCR CDR3 regions were first amplified by RT-PCR with HTBI primers. TCRdb independently ran MiXCR on the multiplex PCR reads; one entry per CDR3 protein. The sample carries approximately 630,000 distinct CDR3 sequences, 15% to 20% recorded once. The sample comprised blood. These receptors all stem from a woman in her thirties with Graves' hyperthyroidism.

This clonotype came up a few times. The chain links TRBV9 to TRBJ2-3; 8 bases fit TRBD1. Germline CDR1 and CDR2: SGDLS and YYNGEE. CDR3 size: 16 residues. With 0 bases clipped from V and 4 bases from J, the junction kept 7 bases outside the gene matches. The CDR3 loop reads CASSVDDRGGPDTQYF. In DNA, the CDR3 is TGTGCCAGCAGCGTAGATGACAGGGGTGGCCCAGATACGCAGTATTTT.

In its sample, this clonotype was seen a few times. This chain uses TRBV5-8 with TRBJ2-7, with TRBD1 matching 9 bases. The V gene end was trimmed by 1 base and the J gene end by 1 base; junction bases not matched to a gene: 6. Germline V CDR1 and CDR2: SGHTS, YDEGEE. This CDR3 has 16 amino acids. The CDR3 bases are TGTGCCAGCAGCTTGAGAACCGGGACAGGGTCCTACGAGCAGTACTTC. Protein: CASSLRTGTGSYEQYF.

This clonotype was seen repeatedly, ten times or more. The V call is TRBV28, the J call TRBJ1-1, with no clear D. Between the trimmed V and J ends, which lost 6 bases and 0 bases, there was a span of 8 bases. Germline V gene sequence: CDR1 MDHEN, CDR2 SYDVKM. The CDR3 runs 13 residues. The CDR3 DNA is TGTGCCAGCAGCGGAGGCATGAACACTGAAGCTTTCTTT. This encodes CASSGGMNTEAFF.

This clonotype appeared many times. The gene calls are TRBV7-3 and TRBJ2-1, with 12 bases identical to TRBD2. Germline CDR1 is SGHTA and CDR2 is FQGTGA. The CDR3 runs 15 residues. J was trimmed by 7 bases and V by 5 bases; bases with no gene match: 6. This chain's CDR3 is CASSPGLAGRNEQFF. DNA of the CDR3: TGTGCCAGCAGCCCAGGACTAGCGGGGCGGAATGAGCAGTTCTTC. Based on the CDR3 plus reference TRBV7-3 and TRBJ2-1, the full variable domain is GAGVSQTPSNKVTEKGKYVELRCDPISGHTALYWYRQSLGQGPEFLIYFQGTGAADDSGLPNDRFFAVRPEGSVSTLKIQRTERGDSAVYLCASSPGLAGRNEQFFGPGTRLTVL.

This clonotype was seen ten or more times. This chain connects TRBV28 to TRBJ2-5, with D possibly TRBD2 on 7 matching bases. The germline gives CDR1 MDHEN, CDR2 SYDVKM. Trimming stripped 3 bases from V and 4 bases from J, with 12 bases between. This CDR3 comprises 14 residues. The CDR3 nucleotides are TGTGCCAGCAGTTTCCGGGGAGGGGGAGAGACCCAGTACTTC. Translating it yields CASSFRGGGETQYF.

V and J are TRBV6-5 and TRBJ2-2; weak D call: TRBD2 (5 bases). The CDR3 length is 17 residues. Germline V CDR1 and CDR2: MNHEY, SVGAGI. V was cut by 0 bases and J by 0 bases, with 11 bases left in between. CDR3 DNA sequence: TGTGCCAGCAGTTACTCCTGGGCGGGTGCGAACACCGGGGAGCTGTTTTTT. Protein product: CASSYSWAGANTGELFF.

This clonotype has ten or more counts. This chain uses TRBV11-2 with TRBJ2-1; D perhaps matches TRBD2 (6 bases). The CDR3 sequence is 15 residues long. Germline CDR1 is SGHAT and CDR2 is FQNNGV. V gave up 7 bases and J gave up 2 bases, with 15 bases separating them. The CDR3, as DNA: TGTGCCAGCACCCTGGGACTCGGGGCCTACAATGAGCAGTTCTTC. It yields the protein CASTLGLGAYNEQFF.

In its sample, this clonotype was seen many times. V and J are TRBV7-9 and TRBJ2-2; 9 nucleotides align to TRBD2. Germline CDR1 and CDR2: SEHNR and FQNEAQ (reference sequence). CDR3 length: 16 amino acids. After removal of 2 bases from V and 7 bases from J, the junction contained 8 bases not matched to a gene. The CDR3 region is CASSLLAGQWYGELFF. DNA of the CDR3: TGTGCCAGCAGCTTACTAGCGGGACAGTGGTACGGGGAGCTGTTTTTT.

This clonotype was counted between two and nine times. J is TRBJ2-5 and V is TRBV6-1, with 9 positions matching TRBD2. The ends lost 5 bases at V and 5 bases at J; junction bases unmatched: 9. Germline V gene lookup returns CDR1 MNHNS and CDR2 SASEGT. CDR3 size: 15 residues. The CDR3 bases are TGTGCCAGCAGTTTACCGGGACTAGCTGGGGAGACCCAGTACTTC. Amino acid sequence: CASSLPGLAGETQYF.

In its sample, this clonotype was seen many times. V and J are TRBV30 and TRBJ2-5; D is uncertain. The ends were cut back, 2 bases at V and 5 bases at J, with 6 bases in the middle. Germline CDR1 reads GTSNPN; CDR2 reads SVGIG (reference sequence). The CDR3 sequence is 11 residues long. CDR3 in amino acids: CAWSPRETQYF. The DNA for the CDR3 is TGTGCCTGGAGTCCTCGGGAGACCCAGTACTTC. The whole variable domain, remainder taken from reference TRBV30 and TRBJ2-5, is SQTIHQWPATLVQPVGSPLSLECTVEGTSNPNLYWYRQAAGRGLQLLFYSVGIGQISSEVPQNLSASRPQDRQFILSSKKLLLSDSGFYLCAWSPRETQYFGPGTRLLVL.

The genes are TRBV12-3 or TRBV12-4 and TRBJ1-5; 8 nucleotides line up with TRBD1. The CDR3 consists of 14 residues. The trim removed 2 bases at V and 7 bases at J, leaving 4 bases unmatched. CDR3: CASSLKSGGQPQHF. The CDR3 coding sequence is TGTGCCAGCAGTTTAAAGTCAGGGGGCCAGCCCCAGCATTTT.

This clonotype has at least ten counts. The V gene is TRBV9, the J gene TRBJ2-2; either TRBD1 or TRBD2 may supply D (5 bases each). The CDR3 loop spans 15 amino acids. Germline V lookup: CDR1 SGDLS, CDR2 YYNGEE. V was pared by 4 bases and J by 0 bases, with 10 bases between. The DNA for the CDR3 is TGTGCCAGCAGCCGGGACGGTGCGAACACCGGGGAGCTGTTTTTT. Translated: CASSRDGANTGELFF.

The genes are TRBV19 and TRBJ2-5, with a tentative D call TRBD1 (6 bases). CDR3 length: 14 residues. Germline-derived CDR1 and CDR2 are LNHDA and SQIVND (reference sequence). V lost 11 bases, J lost 2 bases, and 18 bases lay in between. In DNA, the CDR3 is TGTGCCGGATCTCCCCGGGACACGCAAGAGACCCAGTACTTC. Amino acids: CAGSPRDTQETQYF.

This clonotype was seen repeatedly, ten times or more. The chain uses TRBV6-1 and TRBJ1-2; D call uncertain. CDR3 length: 12 amino acids. Germline V gene lookup returns CDR1 MNHNS and CDR2 SASEGT. Trimming stripped 10 bases from V and 3 bases from J, with 12 bases between. The CDR3, as DNA: TGTGCCACGCTGCAGAGGTACTATGGCTACACCTTC. It specifies CATLQRYYGYTF.

This clonotype occurred a few times. V usage is TRBV19 and J usage is TRBJ2-1, with 9 bases that match TRBD2. CDR3 length equals 15 residues. Germline V gives CDR1 LNHDA, CDR2 SQIVND (reference sequence). The V and J ends lost 6 bases and 5 bases, in that order; junction bases with no gene match: 8. In nucleotides, the CDR3 is TGTGCCAGTAGAAGGAACGCGGGAGGGCACAATGAGCAGTTCTTC. Residues: CASRRNAGGHNEQFF.

In its sample, this clonotype was seen many times. V usage is TRBV5-1 and J usage is TRBJ2-1; 9 nucleotides match TRBD2. CDR1 is SGHRS, CDR2 YFSETQ, per germline. This CDR3 has 15 residues. J was trimmed by 4 bases and V by 7 bases; bases with no gene match: 9. The CDR3 region has the DNA TGCGCCAGCGTTGTGGCGGGAGGGCTGTACAATGAGCAGTTCTTC. Residues: CASVVAGGLYNEQFF. The variable domain in full, with the rest retrieved from reference TRBV5-1 and TRBJ2-1, is KAGVTQTPRYLIKTRGQQVTLSCSPISGHRSVSWYQQTPGQGLQFLFEYFSETQRNKGNFPGRFSGRQFSNSRSEMNVSTLELGDSALYLCASVVAGGLYNEQFFGPGTRLTVL.

This clonotype was picked up a small number of times. This chain connects TRBV18 to TRBJ2-5, with 7 bases aligning to TRBD1. Germline CDR1 and CDR2: KGHSH and LQKENI. After removal of 6 bases from V and 5 bases from J, the junction contained 9 bases not matched to a gene. The CDR3 sequence is 14 residues long. The CDR3 DNA reads as TGTGCCAGCTCCGCAAACAAGGGGGCGGAGACCCAGTACTTC. Amino acids: CASSANKGAETQYF.

In this sample, this clonotype turned up many times. This rearrangement joins TRBV7-2 to TRBJ2-7, with D perhaps TRBD1 or TRBD2 (6 bases each). Germline values: CDR1 SGHTA, CDR2 FQGNSA. V lost 5 bases and J 2 bases, leaving 19 bases between the germline ends. The CDR3 runs 16 residues. For the CDR3, the DNA is TGTGCCAGCAGCGGGGGCGGGACAAAGAACCCCTACGAGCAGTACTTC. This sequence encodes CASSGGGTKNPYEQYF. Together with reference TRBV7-2 and TRBJ2-7, the CDR3 gives the full variable domain: GAGVSQSPSNKVTEKGKDVELRCDPISGHTALYWYRQSLGQGLEFLIYFQGNSAPDKSGLPSDRFSAERTGGSVSTLTIQRTQQEDSAVYLCASSGGGTKNPYEQYFGPGTRLTVT.

The V and J genes are TRBV2 and TRBJ1-5; D possibly corresponds to TRBD1 (5 bases). The CDR3 extends over 15 amino acids. CDR1 and CDR2 from the germline V gene are SNHLY and FYNNEI. The germline V and J ends were trimmed by 8 bases and 3 bases, with 17 bases remaining between them. The CDR3 protein is CASVPSPGDNQPQHF. The CDR3 DNA is TGTGCCAGCGTTCCGAGTCCGGGGGACAATCAGCCCCAGCATTTT. Filled out from reference TRBV2 and TRBJ1-5, the complete variable domain reads EPEVTQTPSHQVTQMGQEVILRCVPISNHLYFYWYRQILGQKVEFLVSFYNNEISEKSEIFDDQFSVERPDGSNFTLKIRSTKLEDSAMYFCASVPSPGDNQPQHFGDGTRLSIL.